The subject of this entry is one T cell receptor (beta chain). No antigen is known for it. This sample was taken from a study of cytomegalovirus exposure and HLA in healthy donors. General study points: The later analysis indicated that the majority of CMV-associated TCR beta chains appeared HLA-restricted.

The junction had 12 bases not matched to a gene; V was cut back by 6 bases and J by 5 bases. Germline CDR1 SNHLY, CDR2 FYNNEI. CDR3 length: 17 amino acids. 60 Vbeta and 13 Jbeta primers were used in PCR. The protocol was immunoSEQ multiplex PCR, while the TCRdb copy is restricted to in-frame clones and leaves out a portion. This sample has 200,000 or so clones, with 82% found just once. Sequenced sample: PBMCs. The chain is built from TRBV2 and TRBJ2-5; TRBD2 matches at 13 bases. The clonotype originates from a boy younger than 10 in good health and CMV-seronegative. The CDR3 reads CASRGGLAGSGWETQYF. The CDR3 nucleotides read TGTGCCAGCAGGGGGGGACTAGCGGGGTCGGGATGGGAGACCCAGTACTTC.